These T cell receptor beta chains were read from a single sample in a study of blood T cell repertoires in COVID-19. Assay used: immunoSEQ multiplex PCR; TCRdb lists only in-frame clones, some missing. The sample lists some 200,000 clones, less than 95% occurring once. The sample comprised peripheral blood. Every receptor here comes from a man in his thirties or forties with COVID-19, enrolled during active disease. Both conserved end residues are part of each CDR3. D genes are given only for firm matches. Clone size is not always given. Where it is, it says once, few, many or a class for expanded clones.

CDR3 protein: CASSPGQYNEKLFF; CDR3 DNA: TGTGCCAGCAGTCCGGGACAGTATAATGAAAAACTGTTTTTT; V gene: TRBV2; clone size: .; CDR3 length: 14; D gene: TRBD1; J gene: TRBJ1-4
CDR3 protein: CASSVGQGNGGNQPQHF; CDR3 DNA: TGTGCCAGCAGTGTAGGACAGGGGAACGGGGGAAATCAGCCCCAGCATTTT; V gene: TRBV6-1; clone size: .; CDR3 length: 17; D gene: TRBD1; J gene: TRBJ1-5
CDR3 protein: CASRGQGNEQYF; CDR3 DNA: TGTGCCAGCAGAGGACAGGGGAACGAGCAGTACTTC; V gene: TRBV6-5; clone size: .; CDR3 length: 12; D gene: TRBD1; J gene: TRBJ2-7
CDR3 protein: CASSPRTAGGEKLFF; CDR3 DNA: TGTGCCAGCAGCCCCCGGACCGCGGGAGGAGAAAAACTGTTTTTT; V gene: TRBV9; clone size: .; CDR3 length: 15; D gene: .; J gene: TRBJ1-4
CDR3 protein: CASGAPYYGYTF; CDR3 DNA: TGTGCCAGCGGAGCCCCCTACTATGGCTACACCTTC; V gene: TRBV3-1/TRBV3-2; clone size: .; CDR3 length: 12; D gene: .; J gene: TRBJ1-2
CDR3 protein: CASGQGRGEQYF; CDR3 DNA: TGTGCCAGTGGACAGGGAAGGGGCGAGCAGTACTTC; V gene: TRBV6-5; clone size: .; CDR3 length: 12; D gene: TRBD1; J gene: TRBJ2-7
CDR3 protein: CASSEGQGLPLMNTEAFF; CDR3 DNA: TGTGCCAGCAGTGAAGGGCAGGGTCTACCTCTCATGAACACTGAAGCTTTCTTT; V gene: TRBV6-1; clone size: .; CDR3 length: 18; D gene: .; J gene: TRBJ1-1
CDR3 protein: CASSRRQGNGEQYF; CDR3 DNA: TGTGCCAGCTCACGACGACAGGGAAACGGCGAGCAGTACTTC; V gene: TRBV18; clone size: once; CDR3 length: 14; D gene: TRBD1; J gene: TRBJ2-7
CDR3 protein: CASSLREPQFNEQFF; CDR3 DNA: TGTGCCAGCAGCCTCCGGGAGCCACAGTTTAATGAGCAGTTCTTC; V gene: TRBV7-9; clone size: .; CDR3 length: 15; D gene: .; J gene: TRBJ2-1
CDR3 protein: CASSLKQGAEAFF; CDR3 DNA: TGTGCCAGCAGTCTTAAACAGGGGGCTGAAGCTTTCTTT; V gene: TRBV12-3/TRBV12-4; clone size: .; CDR3 length: 13; D gene: TRBD1; J gene: TRBJ1-1
CDR3 protein: CASGLALRWTGIPDNSPLHF; CDR3 DNA: TGTGCTAGTGGTTTGGCCCTGAGGTGGACAGGGATTCCAGATAATTCACCCCTCCACTTT; V gene: TRBV12-5; clone size: .; CDR3 length: 20; D gene: TRBD1; J gene: TRBJ1-6
CDR3 protein: CASSPGTAYSNQPQHF; CDR3 DNA: TGTGCCAGCAGCCCAGGGACAGCTTATAGCAATCAGCCCCAGCATTTT; V gene: TRBV7-6; clone size: .; CDR3 length: 16; D gene: TRBD1; J gene: TRBJ1-5
CDR3 protein: CSASYNEQFF; CDR3 DNA: TGCAGCGCCAGCTACAATGAGCAGTTCTTC; V gene: TRBV29-1; clone size: .; CDR3 length: 10; D gene: .; J gene: TRBJ2-1
CDR3 protein: CASSPPSSGGSPDTQYF; CDR3 DNA: TGTGCCAGCTCACCCCCCTCTAGCGGGGGGAGCCCAGATACGCAGTATTTT; V gene: TRBV18; clone size: once; CDR3 length: 17; D gene: TRBD2; J gene: TRBJ2-3
CDR3 protein: CASSLGGPGELFF; CDR3 DNA: TGTGCCAGCAGCTTAGGGGGTCCCGGGGAGCTGTTTTTT; V gene: TRBV5-4; clone size: .; CDR3 length: 13; D gene: .; J gene: TRBJ2-2
CDR3 protein: CASSKAPGGVLYF; CDR3 DNA: TGTGCCAGCAGCAAAGCCCCCGGGGGGGTTTTGTACTTC; V gene: TRBV21-1; clone size: .; CDR3 length: 13; D gene: .; J gene: TRBJ2-7
CDR3 protein: CSASLRTSKSDTQYF; CDR3 DNA: TGCAGTGCTAGTCTCAGGACTAGTAAGTCAGATACGCAGTATTTT; V gene: TRBV20-1; clone size: .; CDR3 length: 15; D gene: TRBD2; J gene: TRBJ2-3
CDR3 protein: CASSPGQGPNTEAFF; CDR3 DNA: TGTGCCAGCAGCCCCGGACAGGGACCGAACACTGAAGCTTTCTTT; V gene: TRBV5-4; clone size: .; CDR3 length: 15; D gene: TRBD1; J gene: TRBJ1-1
CDR3 protein: CASSLQVAEAFF; CDR3 DNA: TGTGCCAGCAGCTTGCAGGTGGCTGAAGCTTTCTTT; V gene: TRBV5-6; clone size: .; CDR3 length: 12; D gene: .; J gene: TRBJ1-1
CDR3 protein: CASSYGEAGGQTQYF; CDR3 DNA: TGTGCCAGCAGTTATGGGGAAGCGGGGGGGCAAACGCAGTATTTT; V gene: TRBV6-5; clone size: .; CDR3 length: 15; D gene: TRBD2; J gene: TRBJ2-3
CDR3 protein: CASSQTEANVLTF; CDR3 DNA: TGTGCCAGCAGCCAAACAGAGGCCAACGTCCTGACTTTC; V gene: TRBV11-2; clone size: .; CDR3 length: 13; D gene: .; J gene: TRBJ2-6
CDR3 protein: CASSIIGRGGETQYF; CDR3 DNA: TGTGCCAGTAGTATCATTGGTAGGGGGGGAGAGACCCAGTACTTC; V gene: TRBV19; clone size: .; CDR3 length: 15; D gene: .; J gene: TRBJ2-5
CDR3 protein: CASSFSTGAKNTEAFF; CDR3 DNA: TGCGCCAGCAGCTTTTCGACAGGGGCAAAGAACACTGAAGCTTTCTTT; V gene: TRBV5-1; clone size: .; CDR3 length: 16; D gene: TRBD1; J gene: TRBJ1-1
CDR3 protein: CASSSRGTGDYGYTF; CDR3 DNA: TGTGCCAGCAGCTCCCGCGGGACAGGGGACTATGGCTACACCTTC; V gene: TRBV7-9; clone size: .; CDR3 length: 15; D gene: TRBD1; J gene: TRBJ1-2
CDR3 protein: CASSPKGELGANYGYTF; CDR3 DNA: TGTGCCAGCTCACCGAAGGGGGAGCTTGGGGCTAACTATGGCTACACCTTC; V gene: TRBV18; clone size: .; CDR3 length: 17; D gene: .; J gene: TRBJ1-2
CDR3 protein: CASSLTSGGPSSYEQYF; CDR3 DNA: TGCGCCAGCAGCTTGACTAGCGGGGGGCCCAGCTCCTACGAGCAGTACTTC; V gene: TRBV5-1; clone size: few; CDR3 length: 17; D gene: TRBD2; J gene: TRBJ2-7
CDR3 protein: CASSQDQGPYGTQYF; CDR3 DNA: TGCGCCAGCAGCCAAGATCAGGGTCCGTATGGGACCCAGTACTTC; V gene: TRBV4-1; clone size: .; CDR3 length: 15; D gene: .; J gene: TRBJ2-5
CDR3 protein: CATSDDPGQGAIYGYTF; CDR3 DNA: TGTGCCACCAGTGACGACCCGGGACAGGGGGCGATCTATGGCTACACCTTC; V gene: TRBV24-1; clone size: .; CDR3 length: 17; D gene: TRBD1; J gene: TRBJ1-2
CDR3 protein: CASAGPGNQPQHF; CDR3 DNA: TGTGCTTCGGCGGGCCCGGGCAATCAGCCCCAGCATTTT; V gene: TRBV2; clone size: .; CDR3 length: 13; D gene: .; J gene: TRBJ1-5
CDR3 protein: CASSPTLGTSGSRHHNEQFF; CDR3 DNA: TGTGCCAGCTCACCAACCCTTGGGACTAGCGGGAGCCGTCACCACAATGAGCAGTTCTTC; V gene: TRBV18; clone size: .; CDR3 length: 20; D gene: TRBD2; J gene: TRBJ2-1
CDR3 protein: CASSLAGGTGMYF; CDR3 DNA: TGTGCCAGCAGCTTGGCTGGTGGGACAGGGATGTACTTC; V gene: TRBV7-2; clone size: .; CDR3 length: 13; D gene: TRBD1; J gene: TRBJ2-4
CDR3 protein: CASSEVGTGASPLHF; CDR3 DNA: TGTGCCAGCAGTGAGGTTGGGACAGGGGCTTCACCCCTCCACTTT; V gene: TRBV2; clone size: .; CDR3 length: 15; D gene: TRBD1; J gene: TRBJ1-6
CDR3 protein: CASSGQGANYGYTF; CDR3 DNA: TGTGCCAGCAGTGGACAGGGGGCGAACTATGGCTACACCTTC; V gene: TRBV2; clone size: .; CDR3 length: 14; D gene: TRBD1; J gene: TRBJ1-2
CDR3 protein: CASERSLELVGTEAFF; CDR3 DNA: TGTGCCAGCGAGCGGTCATTGGAACTTGTTGGGACTGAAGCTTTCTTT; V gene: TRBV2; clone size: .; CDR3 length: 16; D gene: .; J gene: TRBJ1-1
CDR3 protein: CASSLGQGAPNTEAFF; CDR3 DNA: TGTGCCAGCAGCTTAGGTCAGGGGGCCCCGAACACTGAAGCTTTCTTT; V gene: TRBV7-9; clone size: .; CDR3 length: 16; D gene: TRBD1; J gene: TRBJ1-1
CDR3 protein: CASSESTLDISAEAFF; CDR3 DNA: TGCGCCAGCAGTGAGTCGACCCTGGACATTTCGGCTGAAGCTTTCTTT; V gene: TRBV10-2; clone size: .; CDR3 length: 16; D gene: .; J gene: TRBJ1-1
CDR3 protein: CAWRGQGVRYGYTF; CDR3 DNA: TGTGCCTGGAGGGGACAGGGGGTGAGGTATGGCTACACCTTC; V gene: TRBV30; clone size: .; CDR3 length: 14; D gene: TRBD1; J gene: TRBJ1-2
CDR3 protein: CASSVAQGPNEKLFF; CDR3 DNA: TGTGCCAGCAGTGTTGCACAGGGCCCCAATGAAAAACTGTTTTTT; V gene: TRBV2; clone size: .; CDR3 length: 15; D gene: .; J gene: TRBJ1-4
CDR3 protein: CASSPTRSSYNEQFF; CDR3 DNA: TGTGCCAGCAGCCCGACGAGGAGCTCCTACAATGAGCAGTTCTTC; V gene: TRBV3-1/TRBV3-2; clone size: .; CDR3 length: 15; D gene: .; J gene: TRBJ2-1
CDR3 protein: CASFSYTGELFF; CDR3 DNA: TGTGCCAGCTTTTCCTACACCGGGGAGCTGTTTTTT; V gene: TRBV12-3/TRBV12-4; clone size: .; CDR3 length: 12; D gene: .; J gene: TRBJ2-2
CDR3 protein: CASSQRLAGGSNEQFF; CDR3 DNA: TGTGCCAGCAGCCAGAGACTAGCGGGGGGGAGCAATGAGCAGTTCTTC; V gene: TRBV4-2; clone size: few; CDR3 length: 16; D gene: TRBD2; J gene: TRBJ2-1
CDR3 protein: CASSLVRIGELFF; CDR3 DNA: TGTGCCAGCAGCTTAGTCAGGATCGGGGAGCTGTTTTTT; V gene: TRBV11-1; clone size: once; CDR3 length: 13; D gene: .; J gene: TRBJ2-2
CDR3 protein: CASSYPTPGGNIQYF; CDR3 DNA: TGTGCCAGCAGTTACCCCACCCCGGGCGGGAACATTCAGTACTTC; V gene: TRBV6-5; clone size: .; CDR3 length: 15; D gene: .; J gene: TRBJ2-4
CDR3 protein: CASRRAAATNEKLFF; CDR3 DNA: TGCGCCAGCAGACGTGCGGCTGCAACTAATGAAAAACTGTTTTTT; V gene: TRBV5-1; clone size: .; CDR3 length: 15; D gene: .; J gene: TRBJ1-4
CDR3 protein: CASSPGDRVFENSPLHF; CDR3 DNA: TGTGCCAGCAGTCCGGGGGACAGGGTTTTCGAAAATTCACCCCTCCACTTT; V gene: TRBV27; clone size: .; CDR3 length: 17; D gene: TRBD1; J gene: TRBJ1-6